This T cell receptor (beta chain) originates from a study of CD8 T cells in ankylosing spondylitis. There are 16 residues in the CDR3. J gave up 7 bases and V 1 base, and 13 bases lay outside the gene matches. Germline V gives CDR1 DFQATT, CDR2 SNEGSKA (reference sequence). This clonotype was counted ten times or more. Its antigen remains unidentified. TCRdb reprocessed the 5' RACE reads with MiXCR, giving one entry per CDR3 protein. The sample lists some 90,000 distinct CDR3 sequences, 27% occurring once. Study results and limitations: Reported data indicate significant enrichment of disease-linked clones within matched ankylosing spondylitis synovial fluid.

The specimen was blood, either unsorted or a sorted T cell fraction (not recorded which). This TCR came from a male donor with ankylosing spondylitis or in good health (not recorded which). This chain links TRBV20-1 with TRBJ2-5; 9 bases are a match to TRBD2. In DNA form, the CDR3 reads TGCAGTGCTAGAGGTCTCAAGCGGGGGGAGAACTGGACCCAGTACTTC. Its translation is CSARGLKRGENWTQYF.